One T cell receptor beta chain is described in this entry. These data are taken from a study of blood T cell repertoires in COVID-19. Study processing details: Scientists estimated how many nucleated cells there were by amplifying reference gene primers. Produced via immunoSEQ multiplex PCR; TCRdb's table is partial and in-frame only. Clonal size and the V and J genes are those of that table, whereas D and trimming came from the DNA. The table has fewer than 150,000 clones, about 86% seen once. Germline CDR1 is MDHEN and CDR2 is SYDVKM. V gave up 4 bases and J gave up 9 bases, with 16 bases separating them. The CDR3 contains 15 residues.

V usage is TRBV28 and J usage is TRBJ1-6, with D tentatively TRBD1 (5 bases). The TCR was taken from a woman aged 40 to 55 with acute or convalescent COVID-19. Sequencing was done on a sample of peripheral blood. This CDR3 reads CASSSHFGGSSPLHF. CDR3 DNA: TGTGCCAGCAGTTCTCACTTTGGGGGGAGTTCACCCCTCCACTTT.